What follows are 10 T cell receptor beta chains derived from one specimen sequenced in a study of T cells after yellow fever vaccination. Each CDR3 protein is one row after TCRdb ran MiXCR on the 5' RACE reads. The sample records nearly 45,000 distinct CDR3 sequences, about 7% being singletons. Sequencing used CD8+ T cells not binding an NS4B(214-222) dextramer, sorted from PBMCs, obtained 45 days after the yellow fever booster vaccination. These receptor sequences come from a man aged 25-45 years who received the YFV17D yellow fever vaccine.

This chain joins TRBV7-2 and TRBJ2-7; D tentatively fits TRBD1 or TRBD2 (5 bases each). The CDR3 runs to 16 residues. Germline V gene sequence: CDR1 SGHTA, CDR2 FQGNSA. Trimming left V 3 bases short and J 6 bases short, with 21 bases between. The CDR3 reads CASSFFAGEGWGEQYF. The DNA for the CDR3 is TGTGCCAGCAGCTTCTTCGCCGGAGAGGGGTGGGGCGAGCAGTACTTC.

This clonotype was counted at least ten times. The V call is TRBV28, the J call TRBJ2-7; D tentatively fits TRBD1 or TRBD2 (5 bases each). Trimming stripped 8 bases from V and 7 bases from J, with 15 bases between. The CDR3 consists of 12 residues. Germline V lookup: CDR1 MDHEN, CDR2 SYDVKM. CDR3 sequence reads: CASETPGREQYF. In nucleotides, the CDR3 is TGTGCCAGCGAAACCCCGGGGCGAGAGCAGTACTTC.

This clonotype occurred many times. This chain connects TRBV21-1 to TRBJ1-1; no check of the table's D call, TRBD1, against the DNA was made. TRBV21-1 is a documented pseudogene. The length of the CDR3 is 16 residues. DNA for the CDR3: TGTGCCAGCAGCTTCGACAGAGGTCGTTGTAGGACTGAAGCTTTCTTT. Its translation: CASSFDRGRCRTEAFF.

This clonotype was picked up many times. This chain uses TRBV6-5 with TRBJ1-1; 9 bases are shared with TRBD1. The CDR3 is 15 residues long. Trimming at V came to 2 bases and at J to 5 bases, leaving 6 bases not matched to a gene. In germline, CDR1 is MNHEY, CDR2 SVGAGI. In DNA form, the CDR3 reads TGTGCCAGCAGTTACGGCCCGACAGGGGGGACTGAAGCTTTCTTT. Amino acids: CASSYGPTGGTEAFF.

This clonotype was observed a handful of times. V and J are TRBV5-6 and TRBJ2-6; no clear D. Germline CDR1 is SGHDT and CDR2 is YYEEEE. V lost 4 bases and J lost 0, with 11 bases in between. The CDR3 is 16 residues long. CDR3 DNA: TGTGCCAGCAGCCCCGTGTCTAACTCTGGGGCCAACGTCCTGACTTTC. Translated, it gives CASSPVSNSGANVLTF.

For the CDR3, the DNA is TGTGCCAGCGGCCAGGGGGCCCTCGGCAGGGAGACCCAGTACTTC. Translating gives CASGQGALGRETQYF. V is TRBV7-9 and J is TRBJ2-5, with 8 bases that match TRBD1. V lost 8 bases, J lost 5 bases, and 13 bases stayed unmatched. Germline V gene lookup returns CDR1 SEHNR and CDR2 FQNEAQ (reference sequence). This CDR3 contains 15 residues.

The chain is built from TRBV6-6 and TRBJ2-7, with 7 bases that match TRBD1. Germline assignment: CDR1 MNHNY and CDR2 SVGAGI (reference sequence). CDR3 length: 12 amino acids. V lost 7 bases to trimming and J lost 5 bases; unmatched junction nucleotides: 5. CDR3 sequence reads: CASKGAPDEQYF. The DNA for the CDR3 is TGTGCCAGCAAGGGGGCGCCGGACGAGCAGTACTTC.

This clonotype occurred many times. The chain links TRBV11-2 to TRBJ2-1, with TRBD2 matching 8 bases. Germline V gives CDR1 SGHAT, CDR2 FQNNGV. After removal of 5 bases from V and 9 bases from J, the junction contained 12 bases not matched to a gene. The CDR3 covers 15 residues. The CDR3 sequence: CASSPRGSGTGEQFF. Written as DNA, the CDR3 is TGTGCCAGCAGCCCACGGGGTAGCGGGACGGGTGAGCAGTTCTTC.

This clonotype was detected ten times or more. This chain joins TRBV7-7 and TRBJ2-1, with 12 positions matching TRBD2. This CDR3 is 14 amino acids long. CDR1 and CDR2 from the germline V gene are SSHAT and FNYEAQ (reference sequence). The V segment lost 5 bases and the J segment 5 bases; nucleotides outside the gene matches: 1. In DNA, the CDR3 is TGTGCCAGCAGCCGACTAGCGGGGGACAATGAGCAGTTCTTC. It yields the protein CASSRLAGDNEQFF.

This clonotype showed up many times. This CDR3 is CASAFQGAGHSGELFF. The CDR3 region has the DNA TGTGCTAGTGCTTTCCAGGGGGCGGGACACTCCGGGGAGCTGTTTTTT. The rearrangement uses TRBV12-5 and TRBJ2-2, with 8 bases identical to TRBD1. CDR1 and CDR2 (germline): LGHNT, FRNRAP. This CDR3 spans 16 amino acids. Trimming took 7 bases from V and 6 from J; bases not matched to a gene: 13.